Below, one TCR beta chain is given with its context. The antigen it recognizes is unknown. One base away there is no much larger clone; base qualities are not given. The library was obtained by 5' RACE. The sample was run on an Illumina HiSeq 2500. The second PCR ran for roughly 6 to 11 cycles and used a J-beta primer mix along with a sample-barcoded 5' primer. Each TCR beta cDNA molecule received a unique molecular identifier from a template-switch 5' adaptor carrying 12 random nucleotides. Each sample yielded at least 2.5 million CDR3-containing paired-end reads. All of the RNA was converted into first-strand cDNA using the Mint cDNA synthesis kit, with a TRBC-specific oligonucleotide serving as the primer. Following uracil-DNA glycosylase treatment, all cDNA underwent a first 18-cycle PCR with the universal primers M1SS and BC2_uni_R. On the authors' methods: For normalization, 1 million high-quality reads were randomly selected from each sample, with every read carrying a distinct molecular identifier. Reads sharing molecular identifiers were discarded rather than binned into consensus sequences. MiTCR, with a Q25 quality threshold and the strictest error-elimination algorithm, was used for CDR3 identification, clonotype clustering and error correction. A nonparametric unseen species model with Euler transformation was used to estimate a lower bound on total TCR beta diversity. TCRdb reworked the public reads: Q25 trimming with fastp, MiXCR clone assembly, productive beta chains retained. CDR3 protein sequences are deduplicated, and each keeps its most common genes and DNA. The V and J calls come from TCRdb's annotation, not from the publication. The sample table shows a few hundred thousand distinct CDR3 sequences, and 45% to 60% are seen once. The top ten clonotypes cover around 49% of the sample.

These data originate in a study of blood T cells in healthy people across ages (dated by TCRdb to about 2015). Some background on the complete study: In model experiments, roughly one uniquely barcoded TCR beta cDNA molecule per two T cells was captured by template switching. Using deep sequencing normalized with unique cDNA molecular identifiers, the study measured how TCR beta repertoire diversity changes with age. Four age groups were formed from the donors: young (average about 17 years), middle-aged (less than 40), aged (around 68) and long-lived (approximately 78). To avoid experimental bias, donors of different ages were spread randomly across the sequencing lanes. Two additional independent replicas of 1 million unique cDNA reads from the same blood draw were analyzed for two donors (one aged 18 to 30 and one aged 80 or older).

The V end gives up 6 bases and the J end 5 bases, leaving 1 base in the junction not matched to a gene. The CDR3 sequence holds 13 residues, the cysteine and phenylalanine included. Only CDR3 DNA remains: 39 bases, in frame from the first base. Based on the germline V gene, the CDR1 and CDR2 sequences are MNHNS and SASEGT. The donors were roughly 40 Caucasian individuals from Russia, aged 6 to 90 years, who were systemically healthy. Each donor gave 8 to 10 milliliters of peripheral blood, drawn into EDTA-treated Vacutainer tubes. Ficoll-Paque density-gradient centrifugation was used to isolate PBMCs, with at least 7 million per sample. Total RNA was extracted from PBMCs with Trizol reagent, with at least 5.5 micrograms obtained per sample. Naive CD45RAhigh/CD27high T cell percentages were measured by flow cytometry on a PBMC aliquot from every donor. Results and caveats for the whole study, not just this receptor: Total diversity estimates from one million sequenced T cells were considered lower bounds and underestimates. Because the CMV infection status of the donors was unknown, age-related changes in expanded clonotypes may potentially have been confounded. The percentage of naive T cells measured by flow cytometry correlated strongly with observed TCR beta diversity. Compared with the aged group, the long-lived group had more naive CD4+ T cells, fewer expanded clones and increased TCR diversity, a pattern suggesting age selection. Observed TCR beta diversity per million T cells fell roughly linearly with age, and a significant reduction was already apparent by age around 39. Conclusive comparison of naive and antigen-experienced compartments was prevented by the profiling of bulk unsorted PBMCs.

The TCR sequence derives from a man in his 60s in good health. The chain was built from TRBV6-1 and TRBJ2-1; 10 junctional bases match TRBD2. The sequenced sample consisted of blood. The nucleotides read TGTGCCAGCAGACTAGCGGGGAACAATGAGCAGTTCTTC. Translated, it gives CASRLAGNNEQFF.